Detailed here is one TCR beta chain. Antigen specificity is unknown. The sample is drawn from a study of PD-1 blockade in classical Hodgkin lymphoma. Overall study: Patients were infused with nivolumab 3 mg/kg every 2 weeks.

Study results and caveats: Nothing has yet pinned down what causes the repertoire differences, possibly disease activity or prior therapy. With CD4+ cells, TCR diversity rose significantly by C4D1, but not with CD8+ cells.

Using immunoSEQ multiplex PCR, the repertoire was profiled, and TCRdb retains in-frame clones only, with some absent. Of roughly 60,000 clones detected, less than 95% appear once; the ten largest clones hold about a tenth. The CDR3 is 17 amino acids. The V gene's germline CDR1 is LNHDA and CDR2 SQIVND (reference sequence). Unmatched junction bases numbered 12, after V lost 3 bases and J lost 3 bases. Time point defined: cycle 4 day 1 (C4D1), after less than 7 weeks of nivolumab. Every patient had relapsed following autologous stem cell transplantation, and cohorts differed in brentuximab vedotin exposure.

The chain has TRBV19 and TRBJ2-3, with 7 bases identical to TRBD2. The source of this sequence is a human donor with classical Hodgkin lymphoma. The specimen was peripheral blood mononuclear cells (PBMCs), collected before the fourth cycle of nivolumab. The chain's CDR3 is CASSIIFNGEGTDTQYF. CDR3 nucleotide sequence: TGTGCCAGTAGTATTATCTTCAATGGGGAGGGAACAGATACGCAGTATTTT.